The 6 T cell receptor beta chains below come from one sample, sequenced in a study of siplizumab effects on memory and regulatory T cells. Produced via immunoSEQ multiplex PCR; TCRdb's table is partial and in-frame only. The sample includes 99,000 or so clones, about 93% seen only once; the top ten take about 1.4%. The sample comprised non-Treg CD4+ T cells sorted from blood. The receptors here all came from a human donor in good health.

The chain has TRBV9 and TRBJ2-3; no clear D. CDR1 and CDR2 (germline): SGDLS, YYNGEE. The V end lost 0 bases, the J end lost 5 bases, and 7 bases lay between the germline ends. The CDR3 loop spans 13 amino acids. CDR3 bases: TGTGCCAGCAGCGTAGTGACGGGAGATACGCAGTATTTT. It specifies CASSVVTGDTQYF.

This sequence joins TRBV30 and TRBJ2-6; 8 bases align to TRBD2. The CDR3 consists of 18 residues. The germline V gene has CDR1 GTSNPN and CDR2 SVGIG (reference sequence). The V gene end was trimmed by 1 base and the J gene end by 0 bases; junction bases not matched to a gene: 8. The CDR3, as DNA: TGTGCCTGGAGTGGACTCTTCGGGAGGGCCTCTGGGGCCAACGTCCTGACTTTC. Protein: CAWSGLFGRASGANVLTF.

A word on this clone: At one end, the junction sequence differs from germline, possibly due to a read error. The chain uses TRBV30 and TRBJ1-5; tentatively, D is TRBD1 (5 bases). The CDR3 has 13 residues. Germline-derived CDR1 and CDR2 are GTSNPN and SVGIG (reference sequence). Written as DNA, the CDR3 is TGTGTCTGGGGGGGGATTAGCAATCAGCCCCAGCATTTT. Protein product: CVWGGISNQPQHF.

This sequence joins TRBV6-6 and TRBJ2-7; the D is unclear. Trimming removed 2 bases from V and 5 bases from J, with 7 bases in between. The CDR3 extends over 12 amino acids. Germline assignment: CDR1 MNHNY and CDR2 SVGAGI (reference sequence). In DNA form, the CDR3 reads TGTGCCAGCAGTTACGCCCTCAACGAGCAGTACTTC. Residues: CASSYALNEQYF.

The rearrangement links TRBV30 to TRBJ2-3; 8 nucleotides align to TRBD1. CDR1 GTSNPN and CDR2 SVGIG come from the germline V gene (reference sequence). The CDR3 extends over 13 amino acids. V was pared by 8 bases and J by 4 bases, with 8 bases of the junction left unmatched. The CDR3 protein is CARAGGWSDTQYF. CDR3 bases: TGTGCCCGAGCAGGGGGCTGGTCAGATACGCAGTATTTT.

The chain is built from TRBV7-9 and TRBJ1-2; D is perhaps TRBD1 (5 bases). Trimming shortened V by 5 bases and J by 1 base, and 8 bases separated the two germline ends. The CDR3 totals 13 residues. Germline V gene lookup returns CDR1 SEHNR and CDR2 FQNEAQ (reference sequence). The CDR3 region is CASSGTDNYGYTF. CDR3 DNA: TGTGCCAGCAGCGGGACGGATAACTATGGCTACACCTTC.